The TCR beta chain under discussion was sequenced for a study of blood T cell repertoires in COVID-19. Turning to the study itself: Italy, Spain and the United States were the sources of the convalescent and acute COVID-19 samples.

Germline V gene sequence: CDR1 KGHSH, CDR2 LQKENI. The CDR3 is made up of 14 amino acids. The junction had 5 bases not matched to a gene; V was cut back by 5 bases and J by 4 bases. Per the original data handling: For nucleated cells, counts were estimated from reference gene primer amplification. The data were produced by immunoSEQ multiplex PCR, yet TCRdb's version contains in-frame clones alone and is incomplete. Clone size and V and J calls were adopted from that table, with D and trimming inferred from the DNA. The sample shows approximately 110,000 clones, roughly 80% of them seen only once. The sequenced sample consisted of peripheral blood. The origin of this receptor is an elderly woman with acute or convalescent COVID-19. The genes are TRBV18 and TRBJ2-7; TRBD2 matches 10 bases. The CDR3 coding sequence is TGTGCCAGCTCAAGCGCTAGCGGGAGTTACGAGCAGTACGTC. It codes for CASSSASGSYEQYV.